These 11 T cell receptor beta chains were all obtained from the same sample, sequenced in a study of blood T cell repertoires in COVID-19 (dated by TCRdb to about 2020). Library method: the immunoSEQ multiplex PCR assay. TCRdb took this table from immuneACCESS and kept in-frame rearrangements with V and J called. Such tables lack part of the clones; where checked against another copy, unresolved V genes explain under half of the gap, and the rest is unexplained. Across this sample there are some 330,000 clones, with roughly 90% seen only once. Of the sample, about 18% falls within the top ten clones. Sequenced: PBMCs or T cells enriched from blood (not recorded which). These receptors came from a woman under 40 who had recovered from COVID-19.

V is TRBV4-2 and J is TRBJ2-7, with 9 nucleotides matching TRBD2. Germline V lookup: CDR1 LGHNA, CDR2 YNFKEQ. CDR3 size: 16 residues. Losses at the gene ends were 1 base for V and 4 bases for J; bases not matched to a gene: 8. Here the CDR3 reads CASSQVDSGSMYEQYF. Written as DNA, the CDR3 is TGTGCCAGCAGCCAAGTCGATAGCGGGAGCATGTACGAGCAGTACTTC.

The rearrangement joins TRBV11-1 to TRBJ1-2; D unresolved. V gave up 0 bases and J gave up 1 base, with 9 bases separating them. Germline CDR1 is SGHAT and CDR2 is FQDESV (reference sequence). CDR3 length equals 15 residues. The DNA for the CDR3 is TGTGCCAGCAGCTTAGCCCGGCGGAGTAACTATGGCTACACCTTC. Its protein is CASSLARRSNYGYTF.

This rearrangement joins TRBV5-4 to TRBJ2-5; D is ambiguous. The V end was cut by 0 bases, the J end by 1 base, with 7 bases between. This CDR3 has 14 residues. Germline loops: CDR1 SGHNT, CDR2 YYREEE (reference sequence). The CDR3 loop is CASSLGPGQETQYF. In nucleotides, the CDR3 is TGTGCCAGCAGCTTGGGTCCCGGCCAAGAGACCCAGTACTTC.

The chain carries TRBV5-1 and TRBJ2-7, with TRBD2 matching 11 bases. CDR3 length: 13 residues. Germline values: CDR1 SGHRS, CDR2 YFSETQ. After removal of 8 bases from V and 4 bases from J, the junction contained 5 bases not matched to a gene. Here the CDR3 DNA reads TGCGCCAGTAGACTAGCGGGAAGTTACGAGCAGTACTTC. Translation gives CASRLAGSYEQYF.

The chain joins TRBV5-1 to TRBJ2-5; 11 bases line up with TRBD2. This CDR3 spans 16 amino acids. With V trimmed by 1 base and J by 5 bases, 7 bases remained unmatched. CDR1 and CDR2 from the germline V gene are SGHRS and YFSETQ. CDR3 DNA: TGCGCCAGCAGCTTGCCCCTAGCGGGGGGCGGGGAGACCCAGTACTTC. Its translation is CASSLPLAGGGETQYF.

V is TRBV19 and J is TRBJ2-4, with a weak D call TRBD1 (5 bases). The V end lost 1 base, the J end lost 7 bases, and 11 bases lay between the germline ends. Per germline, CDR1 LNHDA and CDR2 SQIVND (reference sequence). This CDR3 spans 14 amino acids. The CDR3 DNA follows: TGTGCCAGTAGTATAGGGGGCAGGGTGAACATTCAGTACTTC. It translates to CASSIGGRVNIQYF.

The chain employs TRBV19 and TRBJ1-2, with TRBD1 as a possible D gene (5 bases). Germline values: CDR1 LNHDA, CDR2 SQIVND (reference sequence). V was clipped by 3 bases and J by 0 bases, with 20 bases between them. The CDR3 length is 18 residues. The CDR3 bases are TGTGCCAGTAGTATCGGCGGGGCTGCTGTTATCTCTAACTATGGCTACACCTTC. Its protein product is CASSIGGAAVISNYGYTF. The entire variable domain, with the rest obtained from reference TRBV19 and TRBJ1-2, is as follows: DGGITQSPKYLFRKEGQNVTLSCEQNLNHDAMYWYRQDPGQGLRLIYYSQIVNDFQKGDIAEGYSVSREKKESFPLTVTSAQKNPTAFYLCASSIGGAAVISNYGYTFGSGTRLTVV.

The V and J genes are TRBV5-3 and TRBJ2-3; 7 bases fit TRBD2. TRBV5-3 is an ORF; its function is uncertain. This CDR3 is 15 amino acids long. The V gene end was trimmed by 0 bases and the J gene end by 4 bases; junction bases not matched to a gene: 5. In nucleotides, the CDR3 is TGTGCCAGAAGCTTGGTGGGAGGGAGGGCAGATACGCAGTATTTT. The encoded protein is CARSLVGGRADTQYF.

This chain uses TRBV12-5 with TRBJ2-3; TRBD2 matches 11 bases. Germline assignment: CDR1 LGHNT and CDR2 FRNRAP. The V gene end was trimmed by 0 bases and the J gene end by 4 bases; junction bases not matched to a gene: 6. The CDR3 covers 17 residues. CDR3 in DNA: TGTGCTAGTGGTTTGGTACTTAGCGGGGGGGCCGCAGATACGCAGTATTTT. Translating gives CASGLVLSGGAADTQYF. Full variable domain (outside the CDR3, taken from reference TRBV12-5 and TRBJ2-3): DARVTQTPRHKVTEMGQEVTMRCQPILGHNTVFWYRQTMMQGLELLAYFRNRAPLDDSGMPKDRFSAEMPDATLATLKIQPSEPRDSAVYFCASGLVLSGGAADTQYFGPGTRLTVL.

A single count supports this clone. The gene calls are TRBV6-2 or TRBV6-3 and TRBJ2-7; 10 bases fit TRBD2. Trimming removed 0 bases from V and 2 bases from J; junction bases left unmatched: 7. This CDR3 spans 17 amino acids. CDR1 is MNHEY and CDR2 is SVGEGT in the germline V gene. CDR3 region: CASSYSPSGRNTYEQYF. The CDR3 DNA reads TGTGCCAGCAGTTACTCGCCTAGCGGGAGAAACACCTACGAGCAGTACTTC.

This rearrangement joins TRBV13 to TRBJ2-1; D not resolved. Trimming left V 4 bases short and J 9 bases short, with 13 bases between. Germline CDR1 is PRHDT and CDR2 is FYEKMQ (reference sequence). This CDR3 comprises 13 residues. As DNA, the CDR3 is TGTGCCAGCAGCTCGATTCAGGTAGTTGAGCAGTTCTTC. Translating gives CASSSIQVVEQFF.